The entry below describes one T cell receptor beta chain. The antigen is not known. The data belong to a study of CD8 T cells in Susac syndrome. Sequencing of TCR beta was undertaken in CD8+ and CD4+ T cells derived from blood. While CD8+ and CD4+ T cells were isolated negatively, TEMRA cells were enriched by FACS. Trimming cost V 0 bases and J 0 bases, with 13 bases left between them. Germline V gives CDR1 LGHNA, CDR2 YNFKEQ. The CDR3 contains 17 residues. Study-wide results and caveats: The study conceded that relatively few individuals underwent its TCR sequencing and HLA analysis.

Random hexamers were used to reverse transcribe the RNA input (about 0.5 to 1 ug). A multiplex approach, immunoSEQ multiplex PCR, amplified TCR beta CDR3 across 54 Vbeta and 13 Jbeta. Using its own MiXCR run on the immunoSEQ multiplex PCR reads, TCRdb lists one record per CDR3 protein. The sample yields about 130,000 distinct CDR3 sequences, approximately 96% seen once. This clonotype was obtained from a human donor with Susac syndrome. Sequenced sample: CD8+ T cells from PBMCs. J is TRBJ2-3 and V is TRBV4-2; D is possibly TRBD1 (6 bases). For the CDR3, the DNA is TGTGCCAGCAGCCAAGAACCAGGGGTGGAGAGCACAGATACGCAGTATTTT. Its protein product is CASSQEPGVESTDTQYF.